A selection of T cell receptor beta chains follows, all from one sample in a study of blood T cell repertoires in COVID-19. Produced via immunoSEQ multiplex PCR; TCRdb's table is partial and in-frame only. The sample lists 350,000 to 400,000 clones; 88% were seen once. The sample consisted of PBMCs or T cells enriched from blood (not recorded which). The origin of the receptors is a young woman with acute COVID-19. The CDR3 runs from the conserved cysteine through the conserved F or W. D genes are given only for firm matches. Clone size is given for some rows only: seen once, a few or many times, or a class if the clone is expanded.

v_gene	d_gene	j_gene	abundance	CDR3nt	CDR3aa
TRBV24-1	TRBD1	TRBJ2-3	-	TGTGCCACCAGTGATAACAGGGGAGCAGATACGCAGTATTTT	CATSDNRGADTQYF
TRBV6-4	-	TRBJ1-2	-	TGTGCCAGCAGTGACTCCGGAGGGGAAACGTGGGGCTACACCTTC	CASSDSGGETWGYTF
TRBV5-1	-	TRBJ2-7	-	TGCGCCAGCAGCTTGACTAGTGACAACCCCTACGAGCAGTACTTC	CASSLTSDNPYEQYF
TRBV7-2	-	TRBJ2-5	-	TGTGCCAGCAGCTTAGTTCGTGGACTAGGGGGAGAGACCCAGTACTTC	CASSLVRGLGGETQYF
TRBV15	TRBD1	TRBJ2-3	-	TGTGCCACCAGCAGGGGGACAGCTAGCACAGATACGCAGTATTTT	CATSRGTASTDTQYF
TRBV12-1	-	TRBJ1-1	-	TGTTCCAGCAGGAAGTGTCGGGACAGGGGGGTTACTGAAGCTTTCTTT	CSSRKCRDRGVTEAFF
TRBV6-1	-	TRBJ2-6	-	TGTGCCAGCAGTGGTCGAGGGGGCTCTGGGGCCAACGTCCTGACTTTC	CASSGRGGSGANVLTF
TRBV4-3	TRBD1	TRBJ1-3	once	TGCGCCAGCAGCCAAGTCTTCGCAGGGGGGTCAGCCGGAAACACCATATATTTT	CASSQVFAGGSAGNTIYF
TRBV2	-	TRBJ2-7	-	TGTGCCAGCAGTGAGAGGACAGCATTTGTCGAGCAGTACTTC	CASSERTAFVEQYF
TRBV6-1	TRBD1	TRBJ2-7	-	TGTGCCAGCAGTGAAAGGGACAGTCTTGGCGAGCAGTACTTC	CASSERDSLGEQYF
TRBV5-8	-	TRBJ2-3	-	TGTGCCAGCAGCTTGGGGGTGACAGGATATACTAGCACAGATACGCAGTATTTT	CASSLGVTGYTSTDTQYF
TRBV6-5	-	TRBJ1-4	-	TGTGCCAGCAGTTCAGCAGCTGGCAGGGTGGAGTTTTTT	CASSSAAGRVEFF
TRBV10-3	TRBD2	TRBJ2-1	-	TGTGCCATTTTACCCGGGACTAGCGGTCATGAGCAGTTCTTC	CAILPGTSGHEQFF
TRBV5-1	-	TRBJ2-6	-	TGCGCCAGCAGCAGTTCCCACAGCACCGCCGGGAAAGGGACTGGGGCCAACGTCCTGACTTTC	CASSSSHSTAGKGTGANVLTF
TRBV27	-	TRBJ2-5	-	TGTGCCAGCAGTTTCCAGGGAGAGACCCAGTACTTC	CASSFQGETQYF
TRBV19	TRBD1	TRBJ2-7	few	TGTGCCAGTAGTATTGGGACAGGGCCCTACGAGCAGTACTTC	CASSIGTGPYEQYF
TRBV21-1	-	TRBJ1-5	-	TGTGCCAGCAGTCGACCCGGGGGACAGGGAGTAAGAAGCAATCAGCCCCAGCATTTT	CASSRPGGQGVRSNQPQHF
TRBV5-1	-	TRBJ2-2	-	TGCGCCAGCAGCTTGGTCAGGGCCGGGGAGCTGTTTTTT	CASSLVRAGELFF
TRBV30	-	TRBJ2-3	-	TGTGCCTGGAGTCCGGGGTCTCCCCCAGATACGCAGTATTTT	CAWSPGSPPDTQYF
TRBV9	TRBD2	TRBJ2-1	-	TGTGCCAGCAGCAGGGGACTAGCGGGGGAGGGTGAGCAGTTCTTC	CASSRGLAGEGEQFF
TRBV6-2/TRBV6-3	-	TRBJ2-1	-	TGTGCCAGCAGTTATCGCGGGATTAATGAGCAGTTCTTC	CASSYRGINEQFF
TRBV5-1	TRBD1	TRBJ2-7	-	TGCGCCAGCAGCTCCTACCGGGACAGGGGCTACGAGCAGTACTTC	CASSSYRDRGYEQYF
TRBV24-1	-	TRBJ2-3	-	TGTGCCACCAGTCTAGGGCGGGCAGTCGGAGATACGCAGTATTTT	CATSLGRAVGDTQYF
TRBV2	-	TRBJ2-7	-	TGTGCCAGCAGTGAAGATCAACAGGGTTCCGCGCACACCTACGAGCAGTACTTC	CASSEDQQGSAHTYEQYF
TRBV6-2/TRBV6-3	-	TRBJ2-7	few	TGTGCCAGCAGTGGATACGAGGGTTACGAGCAGTACTTC	CASSGYEGYEQYF
TRBV7-9	TRBD2	TRBJ2-1	-	TGTGCCAGCAGCCCTCGGACTAGCGGGGGGGGTAATGAGCAGTTCTTC	CASSPRTSGGGNEQFF
TRBV28	TRBD2	TRBJ2-7	-	TGTGCCAGCACGGGGGGGCTAGAAGAGCAGTACTTC	CASTGGLEEQYF
TRBV4-3	TRBD1	TRBJ2-7	-	TGCGCCAGCAGCCAAGTAGGGGACAGGGCCTACGAGCAGTACTTC	CASSQVGDRAYEQYF
TRBV7-2	TRBD2	TRBJ2-2	-	TGTGCCAGCAGCTTAGGCGGGGGAACGACCGGGGAGCTGTTTTTT	CASSLGGGTTGELFF
TRBV30	-	TRBJ2-3	-	TGTGCCTGGAGTTCCACAGGGGGAAGGGGGGGTACGCAGTATTTT	CAWSSTGGRGGTQYF
TRBV12-5	TRBD1	TRBJ1-4	once	TGTGCTAGTGGTTCTCGGACAGGGGACGTGGCTAATGAAAAACTGTTTTTT	CASGSRTGDVANEKLFF
TRBV4-3	TRBD1	TRBJ2-5	-	TGCGCCAGCAGCCAGGACACAGGGGAGGAGACCCAGTACTTC	CASSQDTGEETQYF
TRBV7-2	-	TRBJ2-7	-	TGTGCCAGCAGCTTCTTTCCTATCCGGGGAGAGCAGTACTTC	CASSFFPIRGEQYF
TRBV6-5	-	TRBJ1-6	few	TGTGCCAGCAGTTTTACCCTTGCGTCCGGGATTTCACCCCTCCACTTT	CASSFTLASGISPLHF
TRBV11-3	TRBD1	TRBJ2-5	-	TGTGCCAGCAGCTCCGGGACAGGGGTTTTGACAGAGACCCAGTACTTC	CASSSGTGVLTETQYF
TRBV9	-	TRBJ2-2	once	TGTGCCAGCAGCGGTCGAGGCATCACCGGGGAGCTGTTTTTT	CASSGRGITGELFF
TRBV9	TRBD2	TRBJ2-7	-	TGTGCCAGCAGCGTCTCCGGGGGGGCGCGGTACGAGCAGTACTTC	CASSVSGGARYEQYF
TRBV25-1	-	TRBJ2-2	-	TGTGCCAGCAGTGAGGAGGGGTCGGAAACCGGGGAGCTGTTTTTT	CASSEEGSETGELFF
TRBV6-5	-	TRBJ2-2	-	TGTGCCACCCCCCGGGGATCCGGGGAGCTGTTTTTT	CATPRGSGELFF
TRBV4-1	-	TRBJ1-3	-	TGCGCCAGCAGCCCCCCCGCCTCAGGCTCTGGAAACACCATATATTTT	CASSPPASGSGNTIYF